The next 21 T cell receptor beta chains were all read from a single sample in a study of blood T cell repertoires in COVID-19. TCRdb keeps only in-frame clones here, not all; method: immunoSEQ multiplex PCR. The sample gives a few hundred thousand clones, roughly 90% of which show up once; about 4.5% is in the top ten. What was sequenced was PBMCs or T cells enriched from blood (not recorded which). The receptors derive from a young woman with acute COVID-19.

This chain uses TRBV27 with TRBJ1-4; 7 nucleotides line up with TRBD1. The V segment lost 10 bases and the J segment 5 bases; nucleotides outside the gene matches: 10. The CDR3 covers 14 residues. Germline CDR1 reads MNHEY; CDR2 reads SMNVEV (reference sequence). CDR3 DNA: TGTGCCACCGCCAGACAGGGTAAAAATGAAAAACTGTTTTTT. It is translated as CATARQGKNEKLFF. Complete variable domain (other parts from reference TRBV27 and TRBJ1-4): EAQVTQNPRYLITVTGKKLTVTCSQNMNHEYMSWYRQDPGLGLRQIYYSMNVEVTDKGDVPEGYKVSRKEKRNFPLILESPSPNQTSLYFCATARQGKNEKLFFGSGTQLSVL.

This sequence joins TRBV28 and TRBJ2-1; 12 bases agree with TRBD2. This CDR3 has 19 amino acids. Germline assignment: CDR1 MDHEN and CDR2 SYDVKM. Trimming removed 2 bases from V and 0 bases from J; junction bases left unmatched: 8. For the CDR3, the DNA is TGTGCCAGCAGTTTAATTACAGGACTAGCGGGGAGCTCCTACAATGAGCAGTTCTTC. The encoded protein is CASSLITGLAGSSYNEQFF.

The V gene is TRBV9, the J gene TRBJ2-5; 7 bases are shared with TRBD1. Per the germline V gene, CDR1 is SGDLS and CDR2 is YYNGEE. CDR3 length: 16 residues. Trimming removed 4 bases from V and 3 bases from J; junction bases left unmatched: 12. The CDR3 DNA follows: TGTGCCAGCAGCCCCAGAGAGGGGGCAGCGGAAGAGACCCAGTACTTC. This encodes CASSPREGAAEETQYF.

The chain recombines TRBV11-1 with TRBJ2-5, with D maybe TRBD2 (7 bases). In germline, CDR1 is SGHAT, CDR2 FQDESV (reference sequence). The CDR3 extends over 15 amino acids. V dropped 4 bases and J dropped 5 bases, with 17 bases sitting between them. CDR3 coding DNA: TGTGCCAGCAGCTCCTACGGGGGGCCCGGGGAGACCCAGTACTTC. Its translation is CASSSYGGPGETQYF.

The V call is TRBV7-2, the J call TRBJ2-2, with a tentative D call TRBD1 (6 bases). The CDR3 extends over 15 amino acids. V lost 3 bases, J lost 5 bases, and 13 bases lay in between. Germline V CDR1 and CDR2: SGHTA, FQGNSA. The CDR3 region has the DNA TGTGCCAGCAGCTTTTCGAACAGGGCTACCGGGGAGCTGTTTTTT. Residues: CASSFSNRATGELFF.

V is TRBV28 and J is TRBJ1-1; 7 positions agree with TRBD1. Germline lookup yields CDR1 MDHEN and CDR2 SYDVKM. J gave up 5 bases and V 4 bases, and 10 bases lay outside the gene matches. This CDR3 comprises 15 residues. In DNA, the CDR3 is TGTGCCAGCAGTTCCCCCTGGACAGGAGGAACTGAAGCTTTCTTT. Translated, it gives CASSSPWTGGTEAFF.

The chain has TRBV21-1 and TRBJ2-1; the DNA was not used to check the table's D call, TRBD2. TRBV21-1 is a known pseudogene. This CDR3 is built from 17 residues. DNA for the CDR3: TGTGCCAGCAGCAAAAAGAACGGGGTGGCGACTGACAATGAGCAGTTCTTC. Translating gives CASSKKNGVATDNEQFF.

CDR3 region: CASSFSQAYEQYF. DNA for the CDR3: TGTGCCAGCAGCTTCAGTCAAGCCTACGAGCAGTACTTC. The chain links TRBV7-6 to TRBJ2-7; D is uncertain. The ends were cut back, 3 bases at V and 2 bases at J, with 8 bases in the middle. Germline V gene data show CDR1 as SGHVS and CDR2 as FNYEAQ. The length of the CDR3 is 13 residues.

The gene calls are TRBV28 and TRBJ2-7; possible D gene TRBD2, 5 bases. V was shortened by 3 bases and J by 1 base, with 10 bases between the two germline ends. CDR3 length: 14 residues. CDR1 is MDHEN and CDR2 is SYDVKM in the germline V gene. The CDR3 reads CASSFRGKSYEQYF. The CDR3 DNA reads as TGTGCCAGCAGTTTTCGGGGAAAATCCTACGAGCAGTACTTC. Complete variable domain (other parts from reference TRBV28 and TRBJ2-7): DVKVTQSSRYLVKRTGEKVFLECVQDMDHENMFWYRQDPGLGLRLIYFSYDVKMKEKGDIPEGYSVSREKKERFSLILESASTNQTSMYLCASSFRGKSYEQYFGPGTRLTVT.

This chain links TRBV27 with TRBJ1-1; weak D call: TRBD1 (6 bases). Trimming took off 6 bases at V and 1 base at J, with 9 bases between the two ends. Looked up from germline, CDR1 is MNHEY and CDR2 is SMNVEV (reference sequence). There are 13 residues in the CDR3. CDR3 protein: CASSLDRNTEAFF. In DNA, the CDR3 is TGTGCCAGCAGCCTGGACAGGAACACTGAAGCTTTCTTT.

The chain uses TRBV12-3 or TRBV12-4 and TRBJ1-1; unclear D gene. The CDR3 loop spans 11 amino acids. The V gene lost 6 bases and the J gene lost 6 bases, with 8 bases spanning the gap. The CDR3 DNA follows: TGTGCCAGCAGCCTTAGTCCTGAAGCTTTCTTT. Translation: CASSLSPEAFF.

This clone was recorded only once. The V and J genes are TRBV12-2 and TRBJ2-1; the table assigns TRBD2, which was not confirmed against the DNA. TRBV12-2 is flagged as a pseudogene. The CDR3 loop spans 16 amino acids. The CDR3 here is CASRLLLAGFKNEQFF. The CDR3 DNA reads as TGTGCAAGTCGCTTATTACTAGCGGGATTTAAGAATGAGCAGTTCTTC.

The chain recombines TRBV7-6 with TRBJ2-2, with TRBD1 as a possible D gene (5 bases). The length of the CDR3 is 13 residues. V lost 8 bases and J 0 bases, leaving 7 bases between the germline ends. CDR1 SGHVS and CDR2 FNYEAQ come from the germline V gene. The CDR3 DNA sequence: TGTGCCAGCGGACAAACGAACACCGGGGAGCTGTTTTTT. The encoded protein is CASGQTNTGELFF.

The chain is built from TRBV20-1 and TRBJ2-3; 7 bases are a match to TRBD1. V lost 6 bases, J lost 1 base, and 7 bases stayed unmatched. This CDR3 region has 14 residues. In germline, CDR1 is DFQATT, CDR2 SNEGSKA (reference sequence). The DNA for the CDR3 is TGCAGTGCCAGTCGGACAGGACGCACAGATACGCAGTATTTT. It yields the protein CSASRTGRTDTQYF.

Ten or more counts support this clone. The gene calls are TRBV7-9 and TRBJ1-4; no firm D call. The CDR3 is made up of 12 amino acids. Per germline, CDR1 SEHNR and CDR2 FQNEAQ (reference sequence). Trimming took off 5 bases at V and 8 bases at J, with 9 bases between the two ends. This CDR3 reads CASSGAGEKLFF. In DNA, the CDR3 is TGTGCCAGCAGCGGCGCGGGGGAAAAACTGTTTTTT. Full variable domain (outside the CDR3, taken from reference TRBV7-9 and TRBJ1-4): DTGVSQNPRHKITKRGQNVTFRCDPISEHNRLYWYRQTLGQGPEFLTYFQNEAQLEKSRLLSDRFSAERPKGSFSTLEIQRTEQGDSAMYLCASSGAGEKLFFGSGTQLSVL.

Only one count was recorded for this clone. The chain uses TRBV19 and TRBJ2-2, with D unclear. This CDR3 has 14 residues. Germline CDR1 reads LNHDA; CDR2 reads SQIVND (reference sequence). The V gene lost 4 bases and the J gene lost 0 bases, with 6 bases spanning the gap. This CDR3 reads CASSSLANTGELFF. CDR3 DNA: TGTGCCAGTAGTAGTCTAGCGAACACCGGGGAGCTGTTTTTT.

The chain combines TRBV5-1 with TRBJ2-1; 7 bases fit TRBD2. V lost 0 bases to trimming and J lost 5 bases; unmatched junction nucleotides: 8. Germline V CDR1 and CDR2: SGHRS, YFSETQ. The CDR3 consists of 16 residues. DNA of the CDR3: TGCGCCAGCAGCTTGGCCCCCCAGCGGGGAGACAATGAGCAGTTCTTC. This codes for CASSLAPQRGDNEQFF. Full variable domain (outside the CDR3, taken from reference TRBV5-1 and TRBJ2-1): KAGVTQTPRYLIKTRGQQVTLSCSPISGHRSVSWYQQTPGQGLQFLFEYFSETQRNKGNFPGRFSGRQFSNSRSEMNVSTLELGDSALYLCASSLAPQRGDNEQFFGPGTRLTVL.

The V and J genes are TRBV11-2 and TRBJ2-4; weak D call: TRBD2 (6 bases). The germline V gene encodes CDR1 SGHAT and CDR2 FQNNGV. CDR3 size: 16 residues. Trimming took off 2 bases at V and 1 base at J, with 12 bases between the two ends. CDR3 bases: TGTGCCAGCAGCTTAAGTGCGGGATTGGCCAAAAACATTCAGTACTTC. Protein product: CASSLSAGLAKNIQYF.

As to this clone: The same CDR3 arises from other DNA sequences in this sample as well. The rearrangement joins TRBV9 to TRBJ1-2, with 7 nucleotides matching TRBD1. The CDR3 sequence is 14 residues long. Germline V lookup: CDR1 SGDLS, CDR2 YYNGEE. V trimming: 0 bases; J trimming: 1 base; junction bases outside the gene matches: 0. Here the CDR3 reads CASSVGQGNYGYTF. The CDR3 DNA is TGTGCCAGCAGCGTAGGACAGGGTAACTATGGCTACACCTTC.

In DNA form, the CDR3 reads TGTGCCACCAGTGACCCCCGGGACAGCCCCTACGAGCAGTACTTC. Residues: CATSDPRDSPYEQYF. The chain uses TRBV24-1 and TRBJ2-7; 7 bases match TRBD1. Per the germline V gene, CDR1 is KGHDR and CDR2 is SFDVKD. This CDR3 region has 15 residues. The ends lost 4 bases at V and 2 bases at J; junction bases unmatched: 7.

This chain connects TRBV15 to TRBJ2-2; TRBD2 aligns across 13 bases. The CDR3 is 18 residues long. CDR1 is LNHNV, CDR2 YYDKDF, per germline (reference sequence). Trimming removed 3 bases from V and 5 bases from J; junction bases left unmatched: 9. The CDR3 loop reads CATSSTWTSGSLTGELFF. The CDR3 DNA is TGTGCCACCAGCAGTACCTGGACTAGCGGGAGTTTAACCGGGGAGCTGTTTTTT.